This entry lists 18 T cell receptor beta chains sequenced from one sample in a study of CD8 T cell repertoires and HIV-1 epitope variants. Their recognized antigens are unknown. Measured with immunoSEQ multiplex PCR; TCRdb has only the in-frame clones, and not every one. The sample holds about 5,000 clones, 55% to 80% seen once. Sequencing input: cultured CD8+ T cells derived from PBMCs. The receptors were sampled from a male donor with HIV.

By its share, this clone is large. The chain is built from TRBV5-6 and TRBJ2-7; a weak D match, TRBD1 (5 bases). The V and J ends lost 4 bases and 2 bases respectively, with 13 bases between them. This CDR3 comprises 14 residues. The germline CDR1 and CDR2 sequences are SGHDT and YYEEEE. The CDR3 spells CASSDSTVTYEQYF. The CDR3 DNA follows: TGTGCCAGCAGCGACTCGACAGTTACCTACGAGCAGTACTTC.

The sample holds a few counts of this clone. This chain uses TRBV7-3 with TRBJ2-5; possibly TRBD2 for D (5 bases). The germline V gene has CDR1 SGHTA and CDR2 FQGTGA. Trimming shortened V by 4 bases and J by 3 bases, and 9 bases separated the two germline ends. CDR3 length: 13 residues. CDR3 in amino acids: CASSSDGEETQYF. The CDR3 region has the DNA TGTGCCAGCAGCTCGGACGGGGAAGAGACCCAGTACTTC. Filled out from reference TRBV7-3 and TRBJ2-5, the complete variable domain reads GAGVSQTPSNKVTEKGKYVELRCDPISGHTALYWYRQSLGQGPEFLIYFQGTGAADDSGLPNDRFFAVRPEGSVSTLKIQRTERGDSAVYLCASSSDGEETQYFGPGTRLLVL.

The gene calls are TRBV9 and TRBJ2-1; possible D gene TRBD1, 5 bases. Trimming took off 0 bases at V and 0 bases at J, with 7 bases between the two ends. The CDR3 extends over 15 amino acids. From germline, CDR1 is SGDLS and CDR2 YYNGEE. For the CDR3, the DNA is TGTGCCAGCAGCGTAGAAGACAGCTCCTACAATGAGCAGTTCTTC. As protein: CASSVEDSSYNEQFF.

The rearrangement joins TRBV2 to TRBJ2-2; the D gene is possibly TRBD1 (6 bases). The germline V gene encodes CDR1 SNHLY and CDR2 FYNNEI. This CDR3 spans 14 amino acids. V was cut by 8 bases and J by 6 bases, with 16 bases left in between. For the CDR3, the DNA is TGTGCCAGCGAGGGGGATCTGGCGTCCGGGGAGCTGTTTTTT. Protein: CASEGDLASGELFF.

There are a few counts of this clone. This chain joins TRBV28 and TRBJ2-7; D unclear. Germline-derived CDR1 and CDR2 are MDHEN and SYDVKM. Trimming left V 1 base short and J 0 bases short, with 4 bases between. This CDR3 has 13 residues. The CDR3 DNA reads TGTGCCAGCAGTTTATACGGCTCCTACGAGCAGTACTTC. Amino acids: CASSLYGSYEQYF.

The CDR3 DNA is TGTGCCAGCAGTTTCCGGGGGGTGACAAACACTGAAGCTTTCTTT. Protein product: CASSFRGVTNTEAFF. This chain joins TRBV28 and TRBJ1-1; D is perhaps TRBD1 (5 bases). V lost 3 bases, J lost 2 bases, and 13 bases lay in between. The germline gives CDR1 MDHEN, CDR2 SYDVKM. The CDR3 spans 15 residues.

The rearrangement uses TRBV5-4 and TRBJ2-7; 11 positions agree with TRBD2. This CDR3 spans 14 amino acids. Germline V CDR1 and CDR2: SGHNT, YYREEE (reference sequence). After removal of 4 bases from V and 4 bases from J, the junction contained 4 bases not matched to a gene. The CDR3, as DNA: TGTGCCAGCAGCCCGGGGACTAGCGGATACGAGCAGTACTTC. Its protein is CASSPGTSGYEQYF.

The chain uses TRBV5-4 and TRBJ1-1; no definite D call. The CDR3 sequence is 15 residues long. Germline lookup yields CDR1 SGHNT and CDR2 YYREEE (reference sequence). Trimming removed 3 bases from V and 2 bases from J, with 14 bases in between. The CDR3 loop is CASSSLSQVNTEAFF. The CDR3 DNA sequence: TGTGCCAGCAGCTCTCTATCACAAGTAAACACTGAAGCTTTCTTT.

This clone has only a few counts. The chain is built from TRBV11-2 and TRBJ2-1; D may be TRBD1 (5 bases). Germline CDR1 is SGHAT and CDR2 is FQNNGV. The CDR3 is made up of 13 amino acids. V lost 0 bases, J lost 9 bases, and 9 bases lay in between. DNA of the CDR3: TGTGCCAGCAGCTTAGAATCGACAGCTGAGCAGTTCTTC. This codes for CASSLESTAEQFF.

This clone is judged large (0.1 to 1%). The chain couples TRBV10-3 to TRBJ2-6, with D tentatively TRBD1 or TRBD2 (5 bases each). V shed 0 bases and J shed 1 base, with 10 bases lying between them. In germline, CDR1 is ENHRY, CDR2 SYGVKD. The CDR3 consists of 17 residues. The CDR3 DNA sequence: TGTGCCATCAGTGAGTCTCTGGGGGTATCTGGGGCCAACGTCCTGACTTTC. It codes for CAISESLGVSGANVLTF.

The chain uses TRBV27 and TRBJ2-2; TRBD2 matches at 7 bases. Trimming at V came to 6 bases and at J to 4 bases, leaving 11 bases not matched to a gene. The CDR3 runs to 16 residues. Germline V CDR1 and CDR2: MNHEY, SMNVEV (reference sequence). CDR3 residues: CASSALATGGTGELFF. The CDR3 DNA sequence: TGTGCCAGCAGCGCACTAGCGACCGGGGGCACCGGGGAGCTGTTTTTT.

This clone was seen a handful of times. The chain uses TRBV30 and TRBJ1-1; unclear D gene. Germline CDR1 reads GTSNPN; CDR2 reads SVGIG (reference sequence). The CDR3 totals 12 residues. V was trimmed by 2 bases and J by 5 bases, leaving 9 bases between them. CDR3: CAWSQAETEAFF. The CDR3 bases are TGTGCCTGGAGTCAGGCGGAGACTGAAGCTTTCTTT.

The chain employs TRBV27 and TRBJ2-2; 8 nucleotides match TRBD2. The CDR3 totals 14 residues. Trimming took 8 bases from V and 3 from J; bases not matched to a gene: 5. CDR1 is MNHEY, CDR2 SMNVEV, per germline (reference sequence). In nucleotides, the CDR3 is TGTGCCAGCCGAGCGGGAGTGCACACCGGGGAGCTGTTTTTT. Amino acids: CASRAGVHTGELFF.

The chain has TRBV11-2 and TRBJ2-7; D may be TRBD1 (5 bases). CDR3 length: 13 amino acids. The V gene's germline CDR1 is SGHAT and CDR2 FQNNGV. The V end was cut by 5 bases, the J end by 4 bases, with 12 bases between. CDR3 nucleotides: TGTGCCAGCAGCACGACAGCGCTTTACGAGCAGTACTTC. Translation: CASSTTALYEQYF.

The V call is TRBV6-5, the J call TRBJ2-7; 13 positions match TRBD2. The V gene end was trimmed by 6 bases and the J gene end by 6 bases; junction bases not matched to a gene: 8. The germline gives CDR1 MNHEY, CDR2 SVGAGI. The CDR3 consists of 15 residues. CDR3 sequence (DNA): TGTGCCAGCAGACCGACTAGCGGGAGGCTAGGCGAGCAGTACTTC. Translating gives CASRPTSGRLGEQYF.

Note on this clone: The junction does not match germline at one end; this may be a read error. Within the sample, other DNA sequences also encode this same CDR3. The chain recombines TRBV4-1 with TRBJ1-1; D not certain. The CDR3 has 13 residues. Germline V CDR1 and CDR2: MGHRA, YSYEKL. In nucleotides, the CDR3 is TGCGCCAGCAGCTTTTCGGGGAACACTGAAGCCTTCTTT. Protein sequence: CASSFSGNTEAFF.

The chain has TRBV28 and TRBJ2-2, with D maybe TRBD1 (6 bases). Germline lookup yields CDR1 MDHEN and CDR2 SYDVKM. This CDR3 is 17 amino acids long. Deletions cut 2 bases from V and 3 bases from J, with 16 bases between. The CDR3 loop is CASSLREDRSYTGELFF. The CDR3 DNA sequence: TGTGCCAGCAGTTTACGAGAGGACAGATCTTACACCGGGGAGCTGTTTTTT.

With regard to this clone: Relative to the germline gene, one junction end is altered; a read error may explain this. The rearrangement uses TRBV14 and TRBJ2-1; D not resolved. CDR1 is SGHDN, CDR2 FVKESK, per germline. The CDR3 loop spans 16 amino acids. CDR3 residues: CASSPFSGGSFNEQFF. The DNA of the CDR3 is TGTGCCAGCAGCCCCTTCTCGGGCGGTTCCTTCAATGAGCAGTTCTTC.